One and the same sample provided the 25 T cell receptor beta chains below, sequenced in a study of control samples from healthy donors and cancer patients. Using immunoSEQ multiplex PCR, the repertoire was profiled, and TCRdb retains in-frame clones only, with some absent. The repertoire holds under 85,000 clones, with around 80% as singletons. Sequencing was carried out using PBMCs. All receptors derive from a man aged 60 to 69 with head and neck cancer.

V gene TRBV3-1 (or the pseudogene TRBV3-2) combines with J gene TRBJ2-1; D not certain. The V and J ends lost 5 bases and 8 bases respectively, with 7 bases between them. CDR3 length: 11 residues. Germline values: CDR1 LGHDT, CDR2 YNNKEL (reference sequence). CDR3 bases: TGTGCCAGCAGCTCCCGGGATGAGCAGTTCTTC. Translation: CASSSRDEQFF.

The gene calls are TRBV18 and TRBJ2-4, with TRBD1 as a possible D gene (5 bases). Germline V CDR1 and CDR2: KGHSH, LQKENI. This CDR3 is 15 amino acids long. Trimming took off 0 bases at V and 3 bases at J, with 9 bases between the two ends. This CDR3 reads CASSPPGHNKNIQYF. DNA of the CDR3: TGTGCCAGCTCACCACCGGGGCACAACAAAAACATTCAGTACTTC.

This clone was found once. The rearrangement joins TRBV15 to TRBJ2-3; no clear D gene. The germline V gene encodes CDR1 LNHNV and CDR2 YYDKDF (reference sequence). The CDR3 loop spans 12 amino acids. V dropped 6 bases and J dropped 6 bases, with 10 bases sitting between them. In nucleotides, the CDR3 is TGTGCCACCAGTTCCCTAGGGGATACGCAGTATTTT. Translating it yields CATSSLGDTQYF. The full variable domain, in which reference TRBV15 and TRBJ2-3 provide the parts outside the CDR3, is DAMVIQNPRYQVTQFGKPVTLSCSQTLNHNVMYWYQQKSSQAPKLLFHYYDKDFNNEADTPDNFQSRRPNTSFCFLDIRSPGLGDTAMYLCATSSLGDTQYFGPGTRLTVL.

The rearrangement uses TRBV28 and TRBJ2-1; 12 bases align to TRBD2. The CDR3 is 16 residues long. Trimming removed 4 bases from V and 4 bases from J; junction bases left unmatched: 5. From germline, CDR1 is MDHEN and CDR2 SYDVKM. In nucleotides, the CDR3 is TGTGCCAGCAGTTCCCCGACTAGCGGGAGATACAATGAGCAGTTCTTC. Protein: CASSSPTSGRYNEQFF.

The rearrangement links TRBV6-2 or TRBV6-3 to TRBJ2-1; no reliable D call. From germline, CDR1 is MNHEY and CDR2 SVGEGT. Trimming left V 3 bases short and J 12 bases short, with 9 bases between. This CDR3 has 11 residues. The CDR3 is CASSYDSWQFF. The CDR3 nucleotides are TGTGCCAGCAGTTATGACTCATGGCAGTTCTTC.

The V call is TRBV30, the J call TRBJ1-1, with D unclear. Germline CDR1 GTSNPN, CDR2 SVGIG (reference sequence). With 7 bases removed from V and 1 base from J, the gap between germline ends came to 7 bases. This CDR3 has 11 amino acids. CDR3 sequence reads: CASTSNTEAFF. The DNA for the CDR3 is TGTGCCTCGACATCGAACACTGAAGCTTTCTTT.

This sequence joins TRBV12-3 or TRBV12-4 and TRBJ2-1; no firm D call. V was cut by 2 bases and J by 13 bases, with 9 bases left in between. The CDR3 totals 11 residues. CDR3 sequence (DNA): TGTGCCAGCAGTTTATATCAGCGCCAGTTCTTC. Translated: CASSLYQRQFF.

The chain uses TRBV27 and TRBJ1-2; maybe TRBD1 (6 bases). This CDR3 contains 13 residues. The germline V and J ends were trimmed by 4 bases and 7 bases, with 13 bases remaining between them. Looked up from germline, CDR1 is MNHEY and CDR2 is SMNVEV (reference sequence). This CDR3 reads CASSSDSRSGYTF. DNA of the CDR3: TGTGCCAGCAGTTCGGACAGTAGAAGTGGCTACACCTTC.

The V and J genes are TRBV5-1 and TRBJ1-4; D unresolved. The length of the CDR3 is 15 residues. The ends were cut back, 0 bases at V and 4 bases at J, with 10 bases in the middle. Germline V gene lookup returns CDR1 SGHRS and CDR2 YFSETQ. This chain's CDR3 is CASSLGSGDNEKLFF. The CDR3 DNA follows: TGCGCCAGCAGCTTGGGCTCGGGCGATAATGAAAAACTGTTTTTT.

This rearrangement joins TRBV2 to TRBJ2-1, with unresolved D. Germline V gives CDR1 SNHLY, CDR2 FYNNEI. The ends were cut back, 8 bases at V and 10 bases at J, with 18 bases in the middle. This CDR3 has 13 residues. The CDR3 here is CASSLQIGSEQFF. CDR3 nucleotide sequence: TGTGCCAGCTCACTCCAAATCGGATCGGAGCAGTTCTTC.

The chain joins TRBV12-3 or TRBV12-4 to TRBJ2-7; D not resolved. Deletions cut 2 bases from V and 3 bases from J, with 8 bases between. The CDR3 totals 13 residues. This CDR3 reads CASSLSRFYEQYF. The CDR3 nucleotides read TGTGCCAGCAGTTTAAGCAGATTCTACGAGCAGTACTTC.

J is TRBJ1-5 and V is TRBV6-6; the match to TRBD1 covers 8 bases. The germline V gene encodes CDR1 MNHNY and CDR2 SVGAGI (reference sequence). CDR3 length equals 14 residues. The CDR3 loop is CSTRGQGGNQPQHF. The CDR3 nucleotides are TGTTCGACACGAGGACAGGGAGGCAATCAGCCCCAGCATTTT.

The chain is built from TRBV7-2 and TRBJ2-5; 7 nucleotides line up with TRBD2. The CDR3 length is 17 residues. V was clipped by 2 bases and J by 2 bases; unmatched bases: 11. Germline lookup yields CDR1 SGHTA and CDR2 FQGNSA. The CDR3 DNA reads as TGTGCCAGCAGCTTAAGTGCGACGGGAGCGGGACAAGAGACCCAGTACTTC. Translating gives CASSLSATGAGQETQYF.

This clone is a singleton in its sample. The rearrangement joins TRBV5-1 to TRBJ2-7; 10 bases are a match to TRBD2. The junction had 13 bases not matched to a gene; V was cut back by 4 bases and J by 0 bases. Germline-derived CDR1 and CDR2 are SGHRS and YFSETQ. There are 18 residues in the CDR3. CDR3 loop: CASSPGGAGGPSSYEQYF. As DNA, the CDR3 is TGCGCCAGCAGCCCGGGGGGAGCGGGAGGGCCGAGCTCCTACGAGCAGTACTTC.

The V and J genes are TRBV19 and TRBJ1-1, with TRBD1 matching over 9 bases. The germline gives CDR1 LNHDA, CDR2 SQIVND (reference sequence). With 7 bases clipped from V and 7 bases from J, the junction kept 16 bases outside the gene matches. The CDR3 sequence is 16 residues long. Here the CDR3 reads CASTSRGYRGLDEAFF. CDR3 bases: TGTGCCAGTACATCGAGGGGGTACAGGGGGCTGGATGAAGCTTTCTTT.

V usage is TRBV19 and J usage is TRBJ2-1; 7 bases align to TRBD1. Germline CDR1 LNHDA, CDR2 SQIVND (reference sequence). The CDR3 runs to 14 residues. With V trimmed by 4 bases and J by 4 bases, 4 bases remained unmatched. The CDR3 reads CASSTPGQYNEQFF. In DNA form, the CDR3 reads TGTGCCAGTAGTACACCGGGACAGTACAATGAGCAGTTCTTC.

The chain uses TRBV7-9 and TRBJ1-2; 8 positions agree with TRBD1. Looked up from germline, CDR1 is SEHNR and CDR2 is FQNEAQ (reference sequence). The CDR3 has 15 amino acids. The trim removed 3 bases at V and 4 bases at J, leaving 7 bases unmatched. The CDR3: CASSFRGQESYGYTF. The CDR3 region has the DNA TGTGCCAGCAGCTTCAGGGGGCAGGAGAGCTATGGCTACACCTTC.

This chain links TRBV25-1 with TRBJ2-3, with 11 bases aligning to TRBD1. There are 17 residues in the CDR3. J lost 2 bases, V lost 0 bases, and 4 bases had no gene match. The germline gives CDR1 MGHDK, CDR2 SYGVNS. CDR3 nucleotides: TGTGCCAGCAGTGAATACCGGACAGGGGGCATCACAGATACGCAGTATTTT. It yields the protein CASSEYRTGGITDTQYF.

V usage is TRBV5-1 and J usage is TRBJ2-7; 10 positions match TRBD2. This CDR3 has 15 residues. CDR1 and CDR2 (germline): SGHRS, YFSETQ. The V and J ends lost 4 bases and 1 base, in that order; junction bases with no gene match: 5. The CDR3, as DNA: TGCGCCAGCAGCCCTAGCGGGAGTTCGTCCTACGAGCAGTACTTC. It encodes CASSPSGSSSYEQYF.

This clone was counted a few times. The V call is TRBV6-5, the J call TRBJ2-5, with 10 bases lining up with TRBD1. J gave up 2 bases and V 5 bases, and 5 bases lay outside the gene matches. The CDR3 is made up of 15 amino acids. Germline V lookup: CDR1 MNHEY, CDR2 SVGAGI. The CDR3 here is CASSPGTGVQETQYF. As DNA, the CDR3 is TGTGCCAGCAGTCCTGGGACAGGGGTACAAGAGACCCAGTACTTC.

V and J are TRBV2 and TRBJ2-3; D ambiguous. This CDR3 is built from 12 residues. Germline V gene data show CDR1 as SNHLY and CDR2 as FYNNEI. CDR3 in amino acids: CARRSSTDTQYF. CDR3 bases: TGTGCTAGGCGGTCTAGCACAGATACGCAGTATTTT.

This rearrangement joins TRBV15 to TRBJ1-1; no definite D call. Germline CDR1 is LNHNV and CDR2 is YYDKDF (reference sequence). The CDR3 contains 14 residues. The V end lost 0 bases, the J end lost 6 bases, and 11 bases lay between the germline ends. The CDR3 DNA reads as TGTGCCACCAGCAGAGACCGAGGATGGGCTGAAGCTTTCTTT. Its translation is CATSRDRGWAEAFF.

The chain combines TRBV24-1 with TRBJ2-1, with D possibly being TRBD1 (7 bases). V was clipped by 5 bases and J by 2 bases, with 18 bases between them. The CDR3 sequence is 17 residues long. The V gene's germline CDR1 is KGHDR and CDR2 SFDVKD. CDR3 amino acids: CATSGGAGGLAYNEQFF. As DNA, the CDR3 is TGTGCCACCAGTGGGGGGGCAGGGGGATTGGCCTACAATGAGCAGTTCTTC.

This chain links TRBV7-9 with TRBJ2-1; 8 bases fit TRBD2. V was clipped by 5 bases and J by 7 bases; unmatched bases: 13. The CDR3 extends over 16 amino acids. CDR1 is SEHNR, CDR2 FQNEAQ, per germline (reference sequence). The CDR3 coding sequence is TGTGCCAGCAGCCCATGGCGGGGGGTCTCGTGGAATGAGCAGTTCTTC. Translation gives CASSPWRGVSWNEQFF. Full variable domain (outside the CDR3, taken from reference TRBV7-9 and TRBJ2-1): DTGVSQNPRHKITKRGQNVTFRCDPISEHNRLYWYRQTLGQGPEFLTYFQNEAQLEKSRLLSDRFSAERPKGSFSTLEIQRTEQGDSAMYLCASSPWRGVSWNEQFFGPGTRLTVL.

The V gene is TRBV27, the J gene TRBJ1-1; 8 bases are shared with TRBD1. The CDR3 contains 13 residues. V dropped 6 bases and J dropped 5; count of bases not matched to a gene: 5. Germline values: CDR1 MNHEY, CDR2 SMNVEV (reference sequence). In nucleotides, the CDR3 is TGTGCCAGCAGCCCAACAGGGGGGACTGAAGCTTTCTTT. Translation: CASSPTGGTEAFF.